A selection of T cell receptor beta chains follows, all from one sample in a study of blood T cell repertoires in COVID-19. TCRdb keeps only in-frame clones here, not all; method: immunoSEQ multiplex PCR. In the table there are 150,000 to 200,000 clones, 65% to 85% of which are singletons. Sample: peripheral blood. These receptor sequences come from a human donor with acute or convalescent COVID-19. The donor label of this sample is uncertain. The CDR3 runs from the conserved cysteine through the conserved F or W. The order of the fields is J gene, D gene, clone size, V gene, CDR3 protein, CDR3 DNA. D genes are given only for firm matches. Not every row has a clone size; where given, it reads once, few, many or a size class.

TRBJ1-5 . . TRBV30 CAWSDKGNNQPQHF TGTGCCTGGAGTGACAAGGGGAACAATCAGCCCCAGCATTTT
TRBJ1-5 . . TRBV19 CASSIPRQVNQPQHF TGTGCCAGTAGTATACCAAGGCAGGTGAATCAGCCCCAGCATTTT
TRBJ2-1 TRBD2 . TRBV6-6 CASSYGLAGHNEQFF TGTGCCAGCAGTTATGGGCTAGCGGGCCACAATGAGCAGTTCTTC
TRBJ2-1 TRBD2 . TRBV5-1 CASSPAGDRRNEQFF TGCGCCAGCAGCCCAGCGGGGGACCGCCGCAATGAGCAGTTCTTC
TRBJ2-7 TRBD2 . TRBV9 CASSVAPSGYEQYF TGTGCCAGCAGCGTAGCCCCTAGCGGGTACGAGCAGTACTTC
TRBJ2-1 . . TRBV28 CASSPPSSAWANEQFF TGTGCCAGCAGTCCTCCTAGTAGCGCTTGGGCGAATGAGCAGTTCTTC
TRBJ1-2 . . TRBV3-1/TRBV3-2 CASSQRADSIYGYTF TGTGCCAGCAGCCAAAGAGCGGACAGCATCTATGGCTACACCTTC
TRBJ1-4 . . TRBV15 CATSRGQAATNEKLFF TGTGCCACCAGCAGAGGACAGGCCGCAACTAATGAAAAACTGTTTTTT
TRBJ1-5 . . TRBV30 CAWRGGSNQPQHF TGTGCCTGGAGGGGAGGTAGCAATCAGCCCCAGCATTTT
TRBJ2-3 TRBD2 . TRBV19 CASTTSGAYTDTQYF TGTGCCAGTACCACTAGCGGGGCCTACACAGATACGCAGTATTTT
TRBJ2-1 TRBD1 few TRBV7-3 CASSLTGDSYNEQFF TGTGCCAGCAGCTTAACTGGGGACAGTTACAATGAGCAGTTCTTC
TRBJ1-5 TRBD1 . TRBV19 CASSADRARNQPQHF TGTGCCAGTAGTGCGGACAGGGCAAGAAATCAGCCCCAGCATTTT
TRBJ2-1 TRBD2 once TRBV13 CASSLPTSGRDEQFF TGTGCCAGCAGCTTACCTACTAGCGGGAGAGATGAGCAGTTCTTC
TRBJ1-2 . . TRBV3-1/TRBV3-2 CASSQDRGGYTF TGTGCCAGCAGCCAAGATAGGGGTGGCTACACCTTC
TRBJ2-5 TRBD2 . TRBV6-5 CASKKAGGPETQYF TGTGCCAGCAAAAAAGCGGGGGGGCCAGAGACCCAGTACTTC
TRBJ1-2 TRBD1 . TRBV18 CASSPPAVAGGNYGYTF TGTGCCAGCTCACCACCGGCGGTGGCAGGGGGGAACTATGGCTACACCTTC
TRBJ1-5 . . TRBV20-1 CSASSGPQHF TGCAGTGCTAGTTCGGGACCCCAGCATTTT
TRBJ1-4 . . TRBV19 CASSIGAATNEKLFF TGTGCCAGTAGTATAGGTGCAGCAACTAATGAAAAACTGTTTTTT
TRBJ1-3 . . TRBV19 CASSIPTGTIYF TGTGCCAGTAGTATTCCGACAGGAACCATATATTTT
TRBJ2-7 TRBD2 . TRBV19 CATGGAPTYEQYF TGTGCCACCGGGGGGGCTCCGACCTACGAGCAGTACTTC
TRBJ1-1 . . TRBV28 CASSAQGRFTEAFF TGTGCCAGCAGCGCCCAGGGGCGTTTCACTGAAGCTTTCTTT
TRBJ1-4 . . TRBV28 CASSSAGTGVGEKLFF TGTGCCAGCAGTTCGGCAGGGACGGGGGTTGGTGAAAAACTGTTTTTT
TRBJ2-7 . few TRBV11-3 CASSDRNYEQYF TGTGCCAGCAGCGACAGGAACTACGAGCAGTACTTC
TRBJ2-2 . . TRBV30 CAWSSSRGGELFF TGTGCCTGGAGTTCTAGCCGGGGCGGGGAGCTGTTTTTT
TRBJ1-6 . . TRBV9 CASSVSGDGSPLHF TGTGCCAGCAGCGTGTCCGGGGATGGTTCACCCCTCCACTTT
TRBJ1-6 . . TRBV12-3/TRBV12-4 CASSSTDSPLHF TGTGCCAGCAGTTCTACGGATTCACCCCTCCACTTT